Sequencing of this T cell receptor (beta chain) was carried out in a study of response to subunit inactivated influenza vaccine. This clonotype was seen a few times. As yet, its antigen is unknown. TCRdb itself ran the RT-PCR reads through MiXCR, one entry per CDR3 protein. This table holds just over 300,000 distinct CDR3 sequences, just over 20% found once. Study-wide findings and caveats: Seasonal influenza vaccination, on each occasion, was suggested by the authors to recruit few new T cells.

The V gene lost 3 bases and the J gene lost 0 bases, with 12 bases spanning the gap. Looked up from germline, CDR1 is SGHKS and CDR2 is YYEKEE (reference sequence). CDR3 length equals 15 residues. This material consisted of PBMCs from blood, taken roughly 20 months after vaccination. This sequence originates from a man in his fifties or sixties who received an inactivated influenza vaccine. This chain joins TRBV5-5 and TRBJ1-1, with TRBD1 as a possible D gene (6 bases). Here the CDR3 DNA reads TGTGCCAGCAGCTGGGGGACACTCATGAACACTGAAGCTTTCTTT. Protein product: CASSWGTLMNTEAFF. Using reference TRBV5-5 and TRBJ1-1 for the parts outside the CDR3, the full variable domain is DAGVTQSPTHLIKTRGQQVTLRCSPISGHKSVSWYQQVLGQGPQFIFQYYEKEERGRGNFPDRFSARQFPNYSSELNVNALLLGDSALYLCASSWGTLMNTEAFFGQGTRLTVV.